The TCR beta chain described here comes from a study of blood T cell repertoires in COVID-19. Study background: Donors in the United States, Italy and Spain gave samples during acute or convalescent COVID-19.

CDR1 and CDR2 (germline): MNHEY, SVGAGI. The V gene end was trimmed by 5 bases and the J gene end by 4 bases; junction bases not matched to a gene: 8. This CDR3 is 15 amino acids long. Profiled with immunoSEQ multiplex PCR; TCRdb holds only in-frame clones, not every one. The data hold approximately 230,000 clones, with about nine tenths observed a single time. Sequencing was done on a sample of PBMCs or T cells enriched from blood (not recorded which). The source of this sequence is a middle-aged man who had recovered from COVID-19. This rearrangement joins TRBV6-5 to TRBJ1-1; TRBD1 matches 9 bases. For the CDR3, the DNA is TGTGCCAGCAGTACCGGGACAGGGAGGGTCACTGAAGCTTTCTTT. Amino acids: CASSTGTGRVTEAFF.